Below, 24 T cell receptor beta chains from the same sample are listed, as sequenced in a study of shared clonotypes between healthy human individuals. Some clones are missing from TCRdb's copy, which holds only in-frame ones; the method was immunoSEQ multiplex PCR. The sample lists 2.3 million or so clones; 90% to 95% were seen once. The sample comprised naive CD4+ T cells from PBMCs. Subset described: CD45RA+ positively selected. Source of these receptors: a young man in good health. Some clones in this sample may be carry-over from other donors' samples.

The rearrangement links TRBV15 to TRBJ1-2; TRBD1 is a possible D gene (5 bases). The CDR3 spans 13 residues. V lost 0 bases, J lost 8 bases, and 10 bases lay in between. Germline V gene sequence: CDR1 LNHNV, CDR2 YYDKDF (reference sequence). This CDR3 is CATSRDEGEGYTF. In DNA form, the CDR3 reads TGTGCCACCAGCAGAGATGAAGGGGAGGGCTACACCTTC. Drawing the rest from reference TRBV15 and TRBJ1-2, the complete variable domain is DAMVIQNPRYQVTQFGKPVTLSCSQTLNHNVMYWYQQKSSQAPKLLFHYYDKDFNNEADTPDNFQSRRPNTSFCFLDIRSPGLGDTAMYLCATSRDEGEGYTFGSGTRLTVV.

The CDR3 reads CASRRQGAVTEAFF. In nucleotides, the CDR3 is TGCGCCAGCAGAAGACAGGGGGCAGTGACTGAAGCTTTCTTT. The rearrangement uses TRBV5-1 and TRBJ1-1; TRBD1 matches at 10 bases. V gave up 5 bases and J gave up 5 bases; unmatched junction bases: 6. The CDR3 runs 14 residues. Germline CDR1 SGHRS, CDR2 YFSETQ.

The chain has TRBV5-1 and TRBJ2-1; 9 nucleotides agree with TRBD2. This CDR3 is built from 15 residues. From germline, CDR1 is SGHRS and CDR2 YFSETQ. The V and J ends lost 5 bases and 0 bases, in that order; junction bases with no gene match: 3. The CDR3, as DNA: TGCGCCAGCAGAATTAGCGGGAGCTCCTACAATGAGCAGTTCTTC. Protein sequence: CASRISGSSYNEQFF.

This clone was observed a few times. V and J are TRBV20-1 and TRBJ1-5; D is unclear. V was shortened by 6 bases and J by 5 bases, with 8 bases between the two germline ends. The CDR3 spans 11 residues. Germline-derived CDR1 and CDR2 are DFQATT and SNEGSKA (reference sequence). The CDR3 nucleotides are TGCAGTGCCGCAACAGATCAGCCCCAGCATTTT. Its translation: CSAATDQPQHF.

This clone was seen just once. This chain joins TRBV4-1 and TRBJ2-1; D is ambiguous. Germline-derived CDR1 and CDR2 are MGHRA and YSYEKL. This CDR3 is built from 18 residues. The V end lost 0 bases, the J end lost 0 bases, and 15 bases lay between the germline ends. The CDR3 region is CASSQDPVGRSSYNEQFF. The CDR3 DNA follows: TGCGCCAGCAGCCAAGATCCTGTCGGACGGAGCTCCTACAATGAGCAGTTCTTC.

This clone was seen a few times. The rearrangement links TRBV6-1 to TRBJ1-4; D ambiguous. The CDR3 is 15 residues long. Per germline, CDR1 MNHNS and CDR2 SASEGT. Deletions cut 7 bases from V and 0 bases from J, with 12 bases between. The CDR3 DNA sequence: TGTGCCAGCACCCAGCTGGGAGCAACTAATGAAAAACTGTTTTTT. It yields the protein CASTQLGATNEKLFF.

Here the CDR3 reads CAWGVGYNQPQHF. In nucleotides, the CDR3 is TGTGCCTGGGGGGTGGGGTACAATCAGCCCCAGCATTTT. The rearrangement links TRBV30 to TRBJ1-5, with D uncertain. Germline V gives CDR1 GTSNPN, CDR2 SVGIG (reference sequence). V was clipped by 5 bases and J by 3 bases, with 11 bases between them. The CDR3 consists of 13 residues.

This chain joins TRBV9 and TRBJ2-7, with TRBD2 identical over 7 bases. With V trimmed by 0 bases and J by 0 bases, 6 bases remained unmatched. This CDR3 has 16 amino acids. Germline lookup yields CDR1 SGDLS and CDR2 YYNGEE. The CDR3 DNA reads as TGTGCCAGCAGCGTAGCCCCGCTAGCGGCCTCCTACGAGCAGTACTTC. Translation: CASSVAPLAASYEQYF. Looking up the rest from reference TRBV9 and TRBJ2-7 gives the full variable domain: DSGVTQTPKHLITATGQRVTLRCSPRSGDLSVYWYQQSLDQGLQFLIQYYNGEERAKGNILERFSAQQFPDLHSELNLSSLELGDSALYFCASSVAPLAASYEQYFGPGTRLTVT.

The chain recombines TRBV6-4 with TRBJ2-1, with a weak D call TRBD1 (6 bases). Germline lookup yields CDR1 MRHNA and CDR2 SNTAGT. Trimming took 5 bases from V and 6 from J, leaving 14 bases between them. This CDR3 comprises 14 residues. The CDR3 sequence is CASSQGTFFNEQFF. CDR3 sequence (DNA): TGTGCCAGCAGTCAAGGGACATTTTTCAATGAGCAGTTCTTC.

V gene TRBV25-1 combines with J gene TRBJ2-5, with D unclear. Trimming left V 3 bases short and J 9 bases short, with 5 bases between. Per germline, CDR1 MGHDK and CDR2 SYGVNS. There are 10 residues in the CDR3. CDR3 bases: TGTGCCAGCAGTGACTGGGCCCAGTACTTC. It codes for CASSDWAQYF.

This chain links TRBV7-2 with TRBJ1-1, with 10 bases matching TRBD1. The V and J ends lost 3 bases and 3 bases, in that order; junction bases with no gene match: 4. Germline V gene lookup returns CDR1 SGHTA and CDR2 FQGNSA. The CDR3 has 15 amino acids. The CDR3, as DNA: TGTGCCAGCAGCTTTTTAGGACAGGGGGACACTGAAGCTTTCTTT. Its translation: CASSFLGQGDTEAFF.

Comments on this clone: The same CDR3 also results from other DNA sequences found in this sample. The V gene is TRBV7-2, the J gene TRBJ2-7; D is undetermined. Germline loops: CDR1 SGHTA, CDR2 FQGNSA. The length of the CDR3 is 15 residues. The ends were cut back, 1 base at V and 0 bases at J, with 10 bases in the middle. In DNA, the CDR3 is TGTGCCAGCAGCTTAGGGCAACCAAGCTCCTACGAGCAGTACTTC. Translation gives CASSLGQPSSYEQYF.

Notes on this clone: Different DNA sequences within this sample yield the same CDR3. J is TRBJ2-3 and V is TRBV9; 9 bases are shared with TRBD2. The ends lost 2 bases at V and 2 bases at J; junction bases unmatched: 3. The CDR3 sequence is 15 residues long. The V gene's germline CDR1 is SGDLS and CDR2 YYNGEE. CDR3 nucleotides: TGTGCCAGCAGCGTGTCTAGCGGGACCACAGATACGCAGTATTTT. It encodes CASSVSSGTTDTQYF.

The chain combines TRBV2 with TRBJ2-2; D gene ambiguous. From germline, CDR1 is SNHLY and CDR2 FYNNEI. CDR3 length: 15 amino acids. V was pared by 8 bases and J by 1 base, with 14 bases between. CDR3 region: CASRSDAKNTGELFF. In DNA, the CDR3 is TGTGCCAGCCGATCGGACGCGAAGAACACCGGGGAGCTGTTTTTT.

The rearrangement uses TRBV19 and TRBJ2-3, with D perhaps matching TRBD1 (6 bases). Germline V gene lookup returns CDR1 LNHDA and CDR2 SQIVND (reference sequence). This CDR3 region has 17 residues. Trimming left V 6 bases short and J 2 bases short, with 21 bases between. The CDR3 spells CASSPIWGRTDTDTQYF. The DNA for the CDR3 is TGTGCCAGTAGCCCAATCTGGGGGCGGACGGACACAGATACGCAGTATTTT. Full variable domain (rest looked up from reference TRBV19 and TRBJ2-3): DGGITQSPKYLFRKEGQNVTLSCEQNLNHDAMYWYRQDPGQGLRLIYYSQIVNDFQKGDIAEGYSVSREKKESFPLTVTSAQKNPTAFYLCASSPIWGRTDTDTQYFGPGTRLTVL.

J is TRBJ2-7 and V is TRBV4-1; 8 bases map to TRBD2. Germline CDR1 is MGHRA and CDR2 is YSYEKL. Unmatched junction bases numbered 10, after V lost 4 bases and J lost 2 bases. The CDR3 contains 16 residues. The CDR3 bases are TGCGCCAGCAGCCCCACGGTACTAGCGGATACCTACGAGCAGTACTTC. Protein sequence: CASSPTVLADTYEQYF.

The chain carries TRBV5-4 and TRBJ2-2, with 8 bases fitting TRBD2. The ends lost 0 bases at V and 3 bases at J; junction bases unmatched: 4. Germline CDR1 and CDR2: SGHNT and YYREEE (reference sequence). This CDR3 is built from 16 residues. CDR3 in DNA: TGTGCCAGCAGCTTGGGGGGGCGGGAGGACACCGGGGAGCTGTTTTTT. Translating it yields CASSLGGREDTGELFF.

This chain uses TRBV6-1 with TRBJ2-7; 9 nucleotides line up with TRBD2. The CDR3 spans 16 residues. J gave up 9 bases and V 0 bases, and 12 bases lay outside the gene matches. Germline V gene data show CDR1 as MNHNS and CDR2 as SASEGT. Here the CDR3 reads CASSEARLEREAGQYF. The DNA of the CDR3 is TGTGCCAGCAGTGAAGCTCGTCTTGAGCGGGAGGCGGGGCAGTACTTC.

The chain has TRBV6-5 and TRBJ2-7; a weak D match, TRBD1 (6 bases). Trimming removed 6 bases from V and 3 bases from J, with 18 bases in between. This CDR3 is 15 amino acids long. Germline V gives CDR1 MNHEY, CDR2 SVGAGI. The DNA for the CDR3 is TGTGCCAGCAGCAGGTTGGCAGGGGCAAACTACGAGCAGTACTTC. This encodes CASSRLAGANYEQYF.

As concerns this clone: Within the sample, other DNA sequences also encode this same CDR3. The chain recombines TRBV28 with TRBJ2-1, with 8 bases that match TRBD1. CDR1 is MDHEN, CDR2 SYDVKM, per germline. V was clipped by 0 bases and J by 4 bases; unmatched bases: 2. The CDR3 covers 15 residues. The CDR3 region is CASSLWGTGYNEQFF. CDR3 DNA sequence: TGTGCCAGCAGTTTATGGGGGACAGGTTACAATGAGCAGTTCTTC.

The chain links TRBV5-1 to TRBJ2-7; TRBD1 agrees at 9 bases. V lost 1 base to trimming and J lost 4 bases; unmatched junction nucleotides: 6. In germline, CDR1 is SGHRS, CDR2 YFSETQ. This CDR3 has 15 residues. This CDR3 reads CASSLPGQGGYEQYF. In DNA form, the CDR3 reads TGCGCCAGCAGCTTGCCGGGACAGGGCGGGTACGAGCAGTACTTC.

The rearrangement links TRBV19 to TRBJ1-2; tentatively, D is TRBD1 (5 bases). CDR3 length: 13 amino acids. Per germline, CDR1 LNHDA and CDR2 SQIVND (reference sequence). Trimming shortened V by 8 bases and J by 9 bases, and 19 bases separated the two germline ends. The CDR3 sequence is CASGPGQPGSYTF. CDR3 in DNA: TGTGCCAGTGGCCCAGGGCAGCCCGGGAGCTACACCTTC.

The J gene is TRBJ1-2, the V gene TRBV7-2, with D perhaps TRBD1 (5 bases). Trimming left V 0 bases short and J 7 bases short, with 12 bases between. Looked up from germline, CDR1 is SGHTA and CDR2 is FQGNSA. The CDR3 is 14 residues long. This CDR3 reads CASSLAGGRSGYTF. CDR3 sequence (DNA): TGTGCCAGCAGCTTAGCCGGGGGGAGGAGTGGCTACACCTTC.

There are a few counts of this clone. This rearrangement joins TRBV5-4 to TRBJ2-1; 7 positions agree with TRBD1. The junction had 7 bases not matched to a gene; V was cut back by 4 bases and J by 9 bases. This CDR3 has 13 residues. The germline V gene has CDR1 SGHNT and CDR2 YYREEE (reference sequence). For the CDR3, the DNA is TGTGCCAGCAGCGACAGGGCGCCGGCTGAGCAGTTCTTC. It is translated as CASSDRAPAEQFF.